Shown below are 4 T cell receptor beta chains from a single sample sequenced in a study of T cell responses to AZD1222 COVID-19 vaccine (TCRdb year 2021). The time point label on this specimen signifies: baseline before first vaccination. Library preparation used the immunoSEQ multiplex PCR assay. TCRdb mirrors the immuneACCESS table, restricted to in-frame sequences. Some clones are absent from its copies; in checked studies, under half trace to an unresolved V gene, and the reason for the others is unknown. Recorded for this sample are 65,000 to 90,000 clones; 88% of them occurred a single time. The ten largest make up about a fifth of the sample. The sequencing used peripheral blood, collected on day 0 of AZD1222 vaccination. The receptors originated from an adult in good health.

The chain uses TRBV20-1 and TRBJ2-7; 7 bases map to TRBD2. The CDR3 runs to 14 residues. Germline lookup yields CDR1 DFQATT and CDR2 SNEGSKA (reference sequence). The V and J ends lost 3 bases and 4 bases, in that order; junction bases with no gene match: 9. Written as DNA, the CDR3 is TGCAGTGCTAGTAGCGGGCTGACCCCGTACGAGCAGTACTTC. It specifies CSASSGLTPYEQYF.

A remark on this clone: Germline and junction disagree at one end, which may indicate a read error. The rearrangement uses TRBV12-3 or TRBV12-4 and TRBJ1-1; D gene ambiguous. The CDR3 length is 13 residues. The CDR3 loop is CASSLARNTEAFF. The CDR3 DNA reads TGTGCCAGCAGCTTAGCCCGGAACACTGAAGCTTTCTTT.

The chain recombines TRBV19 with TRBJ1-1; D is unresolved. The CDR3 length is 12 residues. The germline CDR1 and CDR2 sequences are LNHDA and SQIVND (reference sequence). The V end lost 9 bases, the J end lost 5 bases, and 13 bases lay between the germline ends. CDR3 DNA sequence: TGTGCCAGCGGGGAGTCGGAAACTGAAGCTTTCTTT. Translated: CASGESETEAFF.

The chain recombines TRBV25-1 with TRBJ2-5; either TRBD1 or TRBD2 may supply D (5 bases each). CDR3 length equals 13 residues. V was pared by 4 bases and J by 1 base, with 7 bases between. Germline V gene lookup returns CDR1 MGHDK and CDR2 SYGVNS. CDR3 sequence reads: CASSVGGQETQYF. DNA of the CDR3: TGTGCCAGCAGTGTTGGGGGCCAAGAGACCCAGTACTTC.